Given below is one T cell receptor beta chain in context. The CDR3 has 13 residues. The J segment lost 7 bases and the V segment lost 4 bases, leaving 3 bases of the junction unmatched. The germline V gene has CDR1 SQVTM and CDR2 ANQGSEA. These data originate in a study of blood T cell repertoires in COVID-19. About the research overall: The United States, Italy and Spain supplied acute and convalescent COVID-19 samples.

Assay used: immunoSEQ multiplex PCR; TCRdb lists only in-frame clones, some missing. The profile covers 200,000 to 250,000 clones, with 86% appearing a single time and about 3% taken by the ten largest. Sequenced: peripheral blood. The chain combines TRBV29-1 with TRBJ2-2; 10 bases align to TRBD1. This TCR derives from a woman in her 30s who had recovered from COVID-19. CDR3 sequence reads: CSVGQGANGELFF. In nucleotides, the CDR3 is TGCAGCGTTGGACAGGGGGCCAACGGGGAGCTGTTTTTT.